A single sample gave rise to the 5 T cell receptor beta chains below, sequenced in a study of CD8 T cells in Susac syndrome. With random hexamers, 0.5 to 1 ug RNA was reverse transcribed. TCRdb re-called the immunoSEQ multiplex PCR reads with MiXCR, one entry per CDR3 protein. The table has 180,000 or so distinct CDR3 sequences, 90% to 95% seen once. Sequencing was carried out using CD4+ T cells from PBMCs. The receptors stem from a human donor in good health.

The chain carries TRBV12-3 or TRBV12-4 and TRBJ2-1, with unresolved D. This CDR3 is 12 amino acids long. Trimming took off 3 bases at V and 8 bases at J, with 8 bases between the two ends. CDR3 sequence (DNA): TGTGCCAGCAGTTTGCGTCCTGATGAGCAGTTCTTC. This encodes CASSLRPDEQFF.

The chain joins TRBV20-1 to TRBJ1-1; D remains ambiguous. The V gene's germline CDR1 is DFQATT and CDR2 SNEGSKA (reference sequence). The CDR3 runs 12 residues. V was pared by 5 bases and J by 7 bases, with 14 bases between. The CDR3 nucleotides are TGCAGTGCTGATGCGGATTTTGGTGAAGCTTTCTTT. This sequence encodes CSADADFGEAFF.

V gene TRBV6-6 combines with J gene TRBJ2-5; D gene ambiguous. The CDR3 totals 15 residues. CDR1 and CDR2 from the germline V gene are MNHNY and SVGAGI (reference sequence). The V end was cut by 2 bases, the J end by 5 bases, with 15 bases between. DNA of the CDR3: TGTGCCAGCAGTTACGGCCGGCCTAATGGGGAGACCCAGTACTTC. The encoded protein is CASSYGRPNGETQYF.

V usage is TRBV12-3 or TRBV12-4 and J usage is TRBJ2-7; 9 bases align to TRBD1. This CDR3 has 15 amino acids. After removal of 6 bases from V and 1 base from J, the junction contained 7 bases not matched to a gene. The CDR3, as DNA: TGTGCCAGCAGAGATGACAGGGGGGGTTCCTACGAGCAGTACGTC. Its protein is CASRDDRGGSYEQYV.

The CDR3 loop reads CSVEQGAGELFF. In DNA form, the CDR3 reads TGCAGCGTTGAACAAGGGGCCGGGGAGCTGTTTTTT. The chain employs TRBV29-1 and TRBJ2-2, with D possibly matching TRBD1 (5 bases). The CDR3 is 12 amino acids. Trimming left V 2 bases short and J 6 bases short, with 7 bases between. The germline V gene encodes CDR1 SQVTM and CDR2 ANQGSEA.